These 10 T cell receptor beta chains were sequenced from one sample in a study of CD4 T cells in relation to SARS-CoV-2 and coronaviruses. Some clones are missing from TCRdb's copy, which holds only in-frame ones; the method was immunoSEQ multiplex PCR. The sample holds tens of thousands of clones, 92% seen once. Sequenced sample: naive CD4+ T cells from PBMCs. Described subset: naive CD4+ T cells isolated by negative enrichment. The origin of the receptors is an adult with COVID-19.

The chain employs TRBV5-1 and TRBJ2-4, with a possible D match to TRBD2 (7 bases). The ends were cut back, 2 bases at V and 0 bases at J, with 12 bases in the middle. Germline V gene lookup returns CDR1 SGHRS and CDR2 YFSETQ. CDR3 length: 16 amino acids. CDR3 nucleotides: TGCGCCAGCAGCTTCTCGGGGGGCCTAGCCAAAAACATTCAGTACTTC. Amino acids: CASSFSGGLAKNIQYF.

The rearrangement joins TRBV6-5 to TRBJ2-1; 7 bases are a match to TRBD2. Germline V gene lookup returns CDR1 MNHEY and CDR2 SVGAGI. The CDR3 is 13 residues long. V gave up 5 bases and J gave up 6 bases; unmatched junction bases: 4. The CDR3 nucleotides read TGTGCCAGCAGTCGTGGGACTATCAATGAGCAGTTCTTC. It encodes CASSRGTINEQFF.

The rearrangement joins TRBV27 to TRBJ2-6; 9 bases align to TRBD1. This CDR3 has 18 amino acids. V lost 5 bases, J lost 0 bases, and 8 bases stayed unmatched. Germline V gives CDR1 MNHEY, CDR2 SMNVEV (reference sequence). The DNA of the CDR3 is TGTGCCAGCAGTGCCGGACAGGGGCCCATCTCTGGGGCCAACGTCCTGACTTTC. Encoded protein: CASSAGQGPISGANVLTF.

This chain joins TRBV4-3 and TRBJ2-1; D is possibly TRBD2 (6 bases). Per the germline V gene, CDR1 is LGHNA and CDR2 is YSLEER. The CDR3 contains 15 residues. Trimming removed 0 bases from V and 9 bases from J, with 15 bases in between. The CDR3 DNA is TGCGCCAGCAGCCAAGATGGGCGGGAATGGGGTGAGCAGTTCTTC. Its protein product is CASSQDGREWGEQFF.

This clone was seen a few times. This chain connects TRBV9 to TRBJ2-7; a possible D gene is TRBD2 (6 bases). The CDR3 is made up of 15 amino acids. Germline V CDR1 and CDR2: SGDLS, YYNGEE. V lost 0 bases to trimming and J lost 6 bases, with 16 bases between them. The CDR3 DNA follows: TGTGCCAGCAGCGTAGGAGGGAAGCCGGGACTCGAGCAGTACTTC. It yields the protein CASSVGGKPGLEQYF.

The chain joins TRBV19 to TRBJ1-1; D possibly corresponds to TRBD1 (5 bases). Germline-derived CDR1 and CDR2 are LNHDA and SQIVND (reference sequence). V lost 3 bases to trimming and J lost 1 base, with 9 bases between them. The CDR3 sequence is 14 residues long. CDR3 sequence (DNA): TGTGCCAGTAGTATTGTGGGGGGGAACACTGAAGCTTTCTTT. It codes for CASSIVGGNTEAFF.

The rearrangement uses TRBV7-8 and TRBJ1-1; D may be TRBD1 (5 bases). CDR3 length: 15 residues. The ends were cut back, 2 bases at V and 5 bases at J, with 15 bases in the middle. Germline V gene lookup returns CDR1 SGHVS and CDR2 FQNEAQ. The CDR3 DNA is TGTGCCAGCAGCTTAATGGGAACAGGTGGTACTGAAGCTTTCTTT. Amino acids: CASSLMGTGGTEAFF.

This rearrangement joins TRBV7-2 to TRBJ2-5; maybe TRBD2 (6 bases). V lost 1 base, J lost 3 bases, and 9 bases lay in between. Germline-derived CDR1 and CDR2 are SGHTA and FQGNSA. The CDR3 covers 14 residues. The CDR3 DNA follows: TGTGCCAGCAGCTTAGGAGGAGGGAAAGAGACCCAGTACTTC. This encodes CASSLGGGKETQYF.

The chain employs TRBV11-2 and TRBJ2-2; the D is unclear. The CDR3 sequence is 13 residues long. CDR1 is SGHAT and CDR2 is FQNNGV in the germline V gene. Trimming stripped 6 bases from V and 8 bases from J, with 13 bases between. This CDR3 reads CASRVWASGELFF. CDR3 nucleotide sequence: TGTGCCAGCAGAGTGTGGGCGTCGGGGGAGCTGTTTTTT.

CDR3 loop: CASSLRGGFTDTQYF. In nucleotides, the CDR3 is TGTGCCAGCAGCTTAAGGGGGGGGTTCACAGATACGCAGTATTTT. The chain employs TRBV7-3 and TRBJ2-3; 7 positions match TRBD2. Looked up from germline, CDR1 is SGHTA and CDR2 is FQGTGA. After removal of 1 base from V and 2 bases from J, the junction contained 3 bases not matched to a gene. This CDR3 has 15 amino acids. The variable domain in full, completed from reference TRBV7-3 and TRBJ2-3, reads GAGVSQTPSNKVTEKGKYVELRCDPISGHTALYWYRQSLGQGPEFLIYFQGTGAADDSGLPNDRFFAVRPEGSVSTLKIQRTERGDSAVYLCASSLRGGFTDTQYFGPGTRLTVL.